These 18 T cell receptor beta chains were all obtained from the same sample, sequenced in a study of T cell responses to AZD1222 COVID-19 vaccine. The assay was immunoSEQ multiplex PCR, and TCRdb's table has in-frame clones only and misses some. The data hold approximately 150,000 clones, with approximately 90% observed a single time. The sequences come from peripheral blood, collected on day 0 of MenACWY control vaccination. These receptors were collected from an adult in good health.

V is TRBV4-2 and J is TRBJ1-2; the D is unclear. This CDR3 has 14 amino acids. CDR1 and CDR2 (germline): LGHNA, YNFKEQ. V lost 0 bases and J 8 bases, leaving 13 bases between the germline ends. The CDR3 bases are TGTGCCAGCAGCCAAGATCCCGGGATGGGAGGCTACACCTTC. It is translated as CASSQDPGMGGYTF.

This clone was found once. This chain links TRBV5-4 with TRBJ1-4; D call uncertain. CDR1 SGHNT and CDR2 YYREEE come from the germline V gene (reference sequence). The germline V and J ends were trimmed by 1 base and 0 bases, with 13 bases remaining between them. This CDR3 is built from 17 residues. CDR3 DNA: TGTGCCAGCAGCTTGAGTTCGGGCGGTGCAACTAATGAAAAACTGTTTTTT. Amino acids: CASSLSSGGATNEKLFF.

This chain connects TRBV19 to TRBJ1-4; TRBD1 agrees at 8 bases. V gave up 6 bases and J gave up 3 bases; unmatched junction bases: 9. CDR1 and CDR2 from the germline V gene are LNHDA and SQIVND (reference sequence). This CDR3 contains 16 residues. This CDR3 is CASRSGGIWANEKLFF. CDR3 DNA sequence: TGTGCCAGTAGATCAGGGGGCATCTGGGCTAATGAAAAACTGTTTTTT.

The chain carries TRBV6-2 or TRBV6-3 and TRBJ1-1, with D tentatively TRBD1 (5 bases). V gave up 5 bases and J gave up 4 bases, with 14 bases separating them. CDR1 and CDR2 from the germline V gene are MNHEY and SVGEGT. This CDR3 comprises 14 residues. The CDR3 loop reads CASSQGPWSTEAFF. The CDR3, as DNA: TGTGCCAGCAGTCAGGGACCCTGGAGCACTGAAGCTTTCTTT.

The CDR3 sequence: CASSQDSTGGTAGELFF. The CDR3 coding sequence is TGCGCCAGCAGCCAAGATTCGACGGGGGGCACGGCCGGGGAGCTGTTTTTT. This chain joins TRBV4-3 and TRBJ2-2; tentatively, D is TRBD2 (7 bases). Germline CDR1 and CDR2: LGHNA and YSLEER. There are 17 residues in the CDR3. Between the trimmed V and J ends, which lost 0 bases and 6 bases, there was a span of 17 bases.

CDR3 in DNA: TGTGCCAGCAGCCCAAGGGACATTTCCTCCTACGAGCAGTACTTC. Translating it yields CASSPRDISSYEQYF. The chain carries TRBV11-3 and TRBJ2-7, with a tentative D call TRBD1 (6 bases). The CDR3 consists of 15 residues. Trimming left V 5 bases short and J 0 bases short, with 14 bases between. Germline V gene sequence: CDR1 SGHNT, CDR2 YENEEA.

The V and J genes are TRBV9 and TRBJ2-5, with TRBD2 as a possible D gene (7 bases). Trimming stripped 0 bases from V and 5 bases from J, with 11 bases between. CDR3 length equals 14 residues. Germline V gene lookup returns CDR1 SGDLS and CDR2 YYNGEE. The CDR3 coding sequence is TGTGCCAGCAGCGTAGCGGGGGGCCCGGAGACCCAGTACTTC. This sequence encodes CASSVAGGPETQYF.

The chain is built from TRBV11-3 and TRBJ2-3; D is perhaps TRBD1 (6 bases). Germline lookup yields CDR1 SGHNT and CDR2 YENEEA. The CDR3 has 15 amino acids. V lost 5 bases, J lost 5 bases, and 17 bases lay in between. The CDR3, as DNA: TGTGCCAGCAGCCAAAGATTGGGGGCTGAAGATACGCAGTATTTT. Protein product: CASSQRLGAEDTQYF.

Note on this clone: Within the sample, other DNA sequences also encode this same CDR3. The chain employs TRBV19 and TRBJ2-7, with D perhaps assigned TRBD1 or TRBD2 (5 bases each). V was shortened by 0 bases and J by 2 bases, with 8 bases between the two germline ends. Germline CDR1 is LNHDA and CDR2 is SQIVND (reference sequence). This CDR3 comprises 14 residues. CDR3 coding DNA: TGTGCCAGTAGTATAGATACGGGGCCCTACGAGCAGTACTTC. Translating it yields CASSIDTGPYEQYF.

V usage is TRBV6-6 and J usage is TRBJ1-2; D is unresolved. Germline V lookup: CDR1 MNHNY, CDR2 SVGAGI (reference sequence). V lost 9 bases, J lost 8 bases, and 10 bases lay in between. The CDR3 is 10 residues long. CDR3 residues: CASLEWGYTF. For the CDR3, the DNA is TGTGCCAGTTTGGAGTGGGGCTACACCTTC.

Only one count was recorded for this clone. The V gene is TRBV24-1, the J gene TRBJ1-5, with 8 positions matching TRBD1. The germline CDR1 and CDR2 sequences are KGHDR and SFDVKD. V lost 8 bases, J lost 7 bases, and 12 bases stayed unmatched. CDR3 length equals 15 residues. The chain's CDR3 is CATIWTGRGMQPQHF. The CDR3 bases are TGTGCCACCATTTGGACAGGGAGAGGGATGCAGCCCCAGCATTTT.

The V gene is TRBV11-3, the J gene TRBJ2-7, with unresolved D. Trimming left V 3 bases short and J 2 bases short, with 14 bases between. The CDR3 contains 15 residues. Germline loops: CDR1 SGHNT, CDR2 YENEEA. The CDR3 loop reads CASSFREENPYEQYF. DNA for the CDR3: TGTGCCAGCAGCTTCCGAGAGGAGAATCCCTACGAGCAGTACTTC.

The J gene is TRBJ2-5, the V gene TRBV28, with 8 bases aligning to TRBD2. CDR1 is MDHEN, CDR2 SYDVKM, per germline. With V trimmed by 4 bases and J by 1 base, 5 bases remained unmatched. The CDR3 extends over 15 amino acids. CDR3: CASSSQTSGQETQYF. The CDR3 DNA is TGTGCCAGCAGTTCACAAACTAGCGGCCAAGAGACCCAGTACTTC.

The genes are TRBV11-3 and TRBJ2-4, with TRBD2 matching 14 bases. Germline V gives CDR1 SGHNT, CDR2 YENEEA. Trimming cost V 3 bases and J 3 bases; bases outside gene matches: 7. The CDR3 has 18 residues. DNA of the CDR3: TGTGCCAGCAGCTTCGCCGGGACTAGCGGGAGTTACAAAAACATTCAGTACTTC. The encoded protein is CASSFAGTSGSYKNIQYF.

This chain joins TRBV5-1 and TRBJ2-3; 7 bases are a match to TRBD1. Germline trimming cut 4 bases from V and 1 base from J; bases unmatched to any gene: 6. Germline V gives CDR1 SGHRS, CDR2 YFSETQ. The CDR3 loop spans 15 amino acids. In nucleotides, the CDR3 is TGCGCCAGCAGCCTACAGGGGTCGGGCACAGATACGCAGTATTTT. This encodes CASSLQGSGTDTQYF. The complete variable domain, with remaining parts taken from reference TRBV5-1 and TRBJ2-3, reads KAGVTQTPRYLIKTRGQQVTLSCSPISGHRSVSWYQQTPGQGLQFLFEYFSETQRNKGNFPGRFSGRQFSNSRSEMNVSTLELGDSALYLCASSLQGSGTDTQYFGPGTRLTVL.

This sequence joins TRBV6-2 or TRBV6-3 and TRBJ2-7, with 10 bases fitting TRBD2. Trimming at V came to 0 bases and at J to 3 bases, leaving 8 bases not matched to a gene. This CDR3 spans 17 amino acids. CDR1 MNHEY and CDR2 SVGEGT come from the germline V gene. The CDR3 DNA follows: TGTGCCAGCAGTTACTCTAAGTTAGCTAGCGGGAGCTACGAGCAGTACTTC. Amino acids: CASSYSKLASGSYEQYF.

The chain joins TRBV15 to TRBJ1-5, with D maybe TRBD1 (5 bases). Trimming pared 1 base from V and 6 bases from J, leaving 13 bases between. Germline assignment: CDR1 LNHNV and CDR2 YYDKDF (reference sequence). This CDR3 region has 15 residues. The CDR3 DNA reads as TGTGCCACCAGCAGAGGCAGGGTTTTCACTCAGCCCCAGCATTTT. This sequence encodes CATSRGRVFTQPQHF. Based on the CDR3 plus reference TRBV15 and TRBJ1-5, the full variable domain is DAMVIQNPRYQVTQFGKPVTLSCSQTLNHNVMYWYQQKSSQAPKLLFHYYDKDFNNEADTPDNFQSRRPNTSFCFLDIRSPGLGDTAMYLCATSRGRVFTQPQHFGDGTRLSIL.

This chain connects TRBV6-6 to TRBJ2-1; 11 bases are a match to TRBD2. Germline V gene sequence: CDR1 MNHNY, CDR2 SVGAGI (reference sequence). With 0 bases clipped from V and 4 bases from J, the junction kept 2 bases outside the gene matches. The CDR3 consists of 16 residues. The CDR3: CASSYSLAGVYNEQFF. The CDR3 DNA reads as TGTGCCAGCAGTTACTCACTAGCGGGGGTTTACAATGAGCAGTTCTTC.